A selection of T cell receptor beta chains follows, all from one sample in a study of early T cells in non-severe SARS-CoV-2 infection. MiXCR, run by TCRdb on the 5' RACE reads, gives a single entry per CDR3 protein. This sample yields about 48,000 distinct CDR3 sequences, of which around 6.4% are seen a single time; under 9% belongs to the top ten. This sample comprised whole blood, obtained at baseline. The receptors derive from an adult who was a healthcare worker with PCR-confirmed SARS-CoV-2 infection or an uninfected control (not recorded which). CDR3s include the opening cysteine and the closing phenylalanine or tryptophan. The D gene is left open where the match is weak. A clone size is listed for some rows: how often the clone was seen (once, few, many), or a class if it is expanded.

D gene,clone size,J gene,V gene,CDR3 DNA,CDR3 protein
-,many,TRBJ2-2,TRBV19,TGTGCCAGTAGTATTAGCGGCACCGGGGAGCTGTTTTTT,CASSISGTGELFF
-,many,TRBJ2-3,TRBV2,TGTGCCAGCAGTGAAGCGAGGACAGCCCTACGCACAGATACGCAGTATTTT,CASSEARTALRTDTQYF
TRBD1,few,TRBJ2-3,TRBV7-2,TGTGCCAGCAGAGCTTACGGGCAGGGGGTGGCAGATACGCAGTATTTT,CASRAYGQGVADTQYF
TRBD1,many,TRBJ2-7,TRBV28,TGTGCCAGCAGTTCCACCCCCGGGACAGGGCGAGTCGAGCAGTACTTC,CASSSTPGTGRVEQYF
TRBD2,many,TRBJ2-3,TRBV6-6,TGTGCCAGCAGTGCGGGACTAGCGGGAGGGCGTGGGATAGATACGCAGTATTTT,CASSAGLAGGRGIDTQYF
-,-,TRBJ2-2,TRBV25-1,TGTGCCAGCAGTCGGGGGCTGTACACCGGGGAGCTGTTTTTT,CASSRGLYTGELFF
-,few,TRBJ2-7,TRBV28,TGTGCCAGCAACGGATACTCCTACGAGCAGTACTTC,CASNGYSYEQYF
-,many,TRBJ2-1,TRBV5-1,TGCGCCAGCAGCTTGGGTCAGCGGAATTACAATGAGCAGTTCTTC,CASSLGQRNYNEQFF
TRBD2,few,TRBJ2-1,TRBV7-9,TGTGCCAGCAGCTTACTAGCGGGAGGGAATACTGAGCAGTTCTTC,CASSLLAGGNTEQFF
TRBD2,many,TRBJ2-1,TRBV4-2,TGTGCCAGCAGCTTCCTTAGCGGGACCTACAATGAGCAGTTCTTC,CASSFLSGTYNEQFF
-,many,TRBJ2-7,TRBV4-1,TGCGCCAGCAGCCAATGGGGGCCATCCGAGCAGTACTTC,CASSQWGPSEQYF
-,few,TRBJ1-1,TRBV7-9,TGTGCCAGCAGCCCGGATGGGGCGCATGGTGAAGCTTTCTTT,CASSPDGAHGEAFF
-,many,TRBJ2-5,TRBV9,TGTGCCAGCAGCGTCGGTGCGGGACTGGAGACCCAGTACTTC,CASSVGAGLETQYF
-,few,TRBJ1-2,TRBV6-4,TGTGCCAGCAGTGCACCGGGACACCCAAACAGCTATGGCTACACCTTC,CASSAPGHPNSYGYTF
-,many,TRBJ1-5,TRBV5-1,TGCGCCAGCAGCTTAATGACAGACTATAGCAATCAGCCCCAGCATTTT,CASSLMTDYSNQPQHF
TRBD2,many,TRBJ2-5,TRBV7-2,TGTGCCAGCAACGGGAGGGCGGAGACCCAGTACTTC,CASNGRAETQYF
-,few,TRBJ2-7,TRBV29-1,TGCAGCGGCAGGGGGACTATAACGTCCGAGCAGTACTTC,CSGRGTITSEQYF
-,medium-sized,TRBJ1-1,TRBV29-1,TGCAGCGTACTCGACACTGAAGCTTTCTTT,CSVLDTEAFF
TRBD1,-,TRBJ2-1,TRBV12-3/TRBV12-4,TGTGCCAGCAGAATACAGGGGGATGAGCAGTTCTTC,CASRIQGDEQFF
TRBD1,many,TRBJ1-2,TRBV11-2,TGTGCCAGCAGTCCCGACAGGGGCTATGGCTACACCTTC,CASSPDRGYGYTF
TRBD2,many,TRBJ2-7,TRBV10-1,TGCGCCAGCAGCAGCGGGAGAGCTAGAGACGAGCAGTACTTC,CASSSGRARDEQYF
TRBD2,many,TRBJ2-1,TRBV7-6,TGTGCCAGCAGCAGGACTAGCGGGAGGCTTAATGAGCAGTTCTTC,CASSRTSGRLNEQFF
-,-,TRBJ2-7,TRBV28,TGTGCCAGCAGCCCAAGTGGCGAGCAGTACTTC,CASSPSGEQYF
-,many,TRBJ2-7,TRBV28,TGTGCCAGCAGTCCCTCGGTGGCGGGGCCTTCAGCCTTGCAGTACTTC,CASSPSVAGPSALQYF
-,many,TRBJ2-1,TRBV5-6,TGTGCCAGCAGCTTGTTTTACAATGAGCAGTTCTTC,CASSLFYNEQFF
-,many,TRBJ2-6,TRBV10-3,TGTGCCATCAGTGAGTCTATCGGCTCTGGGGCCAACGTCCTGACTTTC,CAISESIGSGANVLTF
TRBD1,many,TRBJ1-1,TRBV24-1,TGTGCCACCAGTGATTCAGGGGGCACTGAAGCTTTCTTT,CATSDSGGTEAFF
TRBD2,-,TRBJ2-3,TRBV30,TGTGCCTGGAGCCCCGGGAGGGCAGGGGATACGCAGTATTTT,CAWSPGRAGDTQYF
TRBD2,many,TRBJ2-1,TRBV11-3,TGTGCCAGCGGACTAGCGGGAGGGCCGGGGGAGCAGTTCTTC,CASGLAGGPGEQFF
-,-,TRBJ2-3,TRBV6-5,TGTGCCACGAGCCGGGGGCCAGATACGCAGTATTTT,CATSRGPDTQYF
-,-,TRBJ1-2,TRBV6-5,TGTGCCAGCAGCCCCGGCCATAACTATGGCTACACCTTC,CASSPGHNYGYTF
-,few,TRBJ2-5,TRBV7-2,TGTGCCAGTAAACAGGGATCGGAGACCCAGTACTTC,CASKQGSETQYF
TRBD1,-,TRBJ2-5,TRBV18,TGTGCCAGCTCACATGGACAGGGAGCAGAGACCCAGTACTTC,CASSHGQGAETQYF
-,few,TRBJ2-7,TRBV10-3,TGTGCCATCAGTGAGAGGGCAGGGGCTTACGAGCAGTACTTC,CAISERAGAYEQYF
TRBD2,few,TRBJ2-1,TRBV5-1,TGCGCCAGCAGCTTATTGGCTAGCGGGAGGGCTTACAATGAGCAGTTCTTC,CASSLLASGRAYNEQFF
-,many,TRBJ2-2,TRBV6-1,TGTGCCAGCAGTGAAGAAGAGGAGTCCGGGGAGCTGTTTTTT,CASSEEEESGELFF
TRBD1,-,TRBJ2-1,TRBV7-2,TGTGCCAGCACCCGGGACAGACAATACAATGAGCAGTTCTTC,CASTRDRQYNEQFF
-,-,TRBJ2-5,TRBV9,TGTGCCAGCAGCGTAGCGGCCCAAGAGACCCAGTACTTC,CASSVAAQETQYF
TRBD1,-,TRBJ2-3,TRBV5-1,TGCGCCAGCAGCTCGGGACAGGACCCTAACACAGATACGCAGTATTTT,CASSSGQDPNTDTQYF
TRBD2,-,TRBJ2-1,TRBV5-1,TGCGCCAGCAGCTACCGCCCGGGACTAGCGGGCTACAATGAGCAGTTCTTC,CASSYRPGLAGYNEQFF
TRBD1,-,TRBJ2-3,TRBV19,TGTGCCAGTAGTATAACAGGGGGTCCGACAGATACGCAGTATTTT,CASSITGGPTDTQYF
-,few,TRBJ1-1,TRBV6-5,TGTGCCAGCAGCAGGGGATTGTCTATAACGGCTTTCTTT,CASSRGLSITAFF
TRBD2,-,TRBJ2-3,TRBV20-1,TGCAGTGCTGGGGCGGGCGGGAGCCCCGGGTCCACAGATACGCAGTATTTT,CSAGAGGSPGSTDTQYF
TRBD1,many,TRBJ1-5,TRBV7-2,TGTGCCAGCAGCTTAGCAACAGGGGCAAATCAGCCCCAGCATTTT,CASSLATGANQPQHF
-,-,TRBJ2-5,TRBV12-3/TRBV12-4,TGTGCCAGCAGTTCGGTCAATCAAGAGACCCAGTACTTC,CASSSVNQETQYF
-,many,TRBJ1-5,TRBV2,TGTGCCAGCACGAATAGCAATCAGCCCCAGCATTTT,CASTNSNQPQHF
-,many,TRBJ2-3,TRBV7-9,TGTGCCAGCAGCTTAGATAGGGCAGGGACAACGCAGTATTTT,CASSLDRAGTTQYF
TRBD2,few,TRBJ2-2,TRBV5-4,TGTGCCAGCAGCTTCATCACTAGCGGGAGAGGCGGGGAGCTGTTTTTT,CASSFITSGRGGELFF
-,many,TRBJ1-3,TRBV5-1,TGCGCCAGCAGCTTGGTCGGGGGGCAGACCTCTGGAAACACCATATATTTT,CASSLVGGQTSGNTIYF
-,many,TRBJ1-6,TRBV4-3,TGCGCCAGCAGCCAAGTTGGGGTTGTCTCACCCCTCCACTTT,CASSQVGVVSPLHF
-,many,TRBJ2-7,TRBV12-3/TRBV12-4,TGTGCCAGCAGTTCCGACGTGGCCGAGCAGTACTTC,CASSSDVAEQYF
TRBD2,many,TRBJ2-3,TRBV7-3,TGTGCCTCCCTCGACCCCGCGGGAGGGGAAGATACGCAGTATTTT,CASLDPAGGEDTQYF
TRBD1,many,TRBJ2-3,TRBV11-2,TGTGCCAGCAGCGAAGGGACAGGACTTACCCTCCTTCGAGATACGCAGTATTTT,CASSEGTGLTLLRDTQYF
TRBD2,many,TRBJ2-5,TRBV2,TGTGCCAGCATGACTAGCGGGAGCGAGACCCAGTACTTC,CASMTSGSETQYF